The 10 T cell receptor beta chains below all came from one sample that was sequenced in a study of cytomegalovirus exposure and HLA in healthy donors. Using immunoSEQ multiplex PCR, the repertoire was profiled, and TCRdb retains in-frame clones only, with some absent. The sample lists approximately 140,000 clones; around nine tenths were seen once. Material for sequencing was PBMCs. All receptors come from a man between 18 and 29 years old in good health and CMV-seropositive.

CDR3 in amino acids: CAISESTRIPETQYF. DNA for the CDR3: TGTGCCATCAGTGAGTCGACTCGGATCCCGGAGACCCAGTACTTC. The rearrangement joins TRBV10-3 to TRBJ2-5; no firm D call. Germline CDR1 is ENHRY and CDR2 is SYGVKD. The CDR3 consists of 15 residues. V was shortened by 0 bases and J by 5 bases, with 13 bases between the two germline ends.

The chain employs TRBV18 and TRBJ2-1; TRBD2 matches at 7 bases. The CDR3 consists of 15 residues. V lost 1 base to trimming and J lost 4 bases; unmatched junction nucleotides: 4. Germline assignment: CDR1 KGHSH and CDR2 LQKENI. The CDR3 region is CASSPLSGKYNEQFF. CDR3 DNA sequence: TGTGCCAGCTCACCACTCAGCGGGAAATACAATGAGCAGTTCTTC. The variable domain in full, completed from reference TRBV18 and TRBJ2-1, reads NAGVMQNPRHLVRRRGQEARLRCSPMKGHSHVYWYRQLPEEGLKFMVYLQKENIIDESGMPKERFSAEFPKEGPSILRIQQVVRGDSAAYFCASSPLSGKYNEQFFGPGTRLTVL.

V is TRBV4-2 and J is TRBJ2-2; 9 bases line up with TRBD1. The trim removed 6 bases at V and 5 bases at J, leaving 4 bases unmatched. The V gene's germline CDR1 is LGHNA and CDR2 YNFKEQ. The CDR3 runs to 14 residues. CDR3 coding DNA: TGTGCCAGCAGAATACAGGGGGCTACCGGGGAGCTGTTTTTT. Encoded protein: CASRIQGATGELFF.

The rearrangement uses TRBV6-1 and TRBJ1-1; 7 positions match TRBD1. Germline lookup yields CDR1 MNHNS and CDR2 SASEGT. The J segment lost 5 bases and the V segment lost 6 bases, leaving 12 bases of the junction unmatched. The CDR3 sequence is 15 residues long. CDR3 protein: CASSRNWDSETEAFF. The CDR3 DNA reads as TGTGCCAGCAGCCGAAATTGGGACAGTGAAACTGAAGCTTTCTTT.

J is TRBJ1-5 and V is TRBV2; the D is unclear. Trimming pared 6 bases from V and 6 bases from J, leaving 12 bases between. Germline V gene data show CDR1 as SNHLY and CDR2 as FYNNEI. The CDR3 length is 13 residues. The CDR3 sequence is CASRIAGSQPQHF. The CDR3 coding sequence is TGTGCCAGCAGAATTGCGGGGAGTCAGCCCCAGCATTTT.

In this sample, this clone turned up once. The chain carries TRBV27 and TRBJ2-5, with a possible D match to TRBD2 (5 bases). Germline V lookup: CDR1 MNHEY, CDR2 SMNVEV (reference sequence). The V end was cut by 3 bases, the J end by 5 bases, with 10 bases between. The CDR3 runs to 13 residues. The CDR3, as DNA: TGTGCCAGCAGTTTCGGCGGGTCGGAGACCCAGTACTTC. Amino acid sequence: CASSFGGSETQYF.

The chain employs TRBV9 and TRBJ2-2, with D tentatively TRBD2 (6 bases). V gave up 0 bases and J gave up 6 bases, with 12 bases separating them. The V gene's germline CDR1 is SGDLS and CDR2 YYNGEE. The CDR3 has 15 residues. The CDR3 here is CASSVGTQRAGELFF. The CDR3, as DNA: TGTGCCAGCAGCGTAGGGACCCAGCGGGCCGGGGAGCTGTTTTTT.

V and J are TRBV7-3 and TRBJ2-1, with 7 nucleotides matching TRBD2. The V segment lost 5 bases and the J segment 9 bases; nucleotides outside the gene matches: 16. The germline gives CDR1 SGHTA, CDR2 FQGTGA. The CDR3 spans 16 residues. CDR3 sequence (DNA): TGTGCCAGCAGCCCCACGGGTAGCGGGTCATCCGGTGAGCAGTTCTTC. Translating it yields CASSPTGSGSSGEQFF.

The rearrangement uses TRBV15 and TRBJ2-7, with TRBD1 matching 7 bases. With 3 bases clipped from V and 2 bases from J, the junction kept 7 bases outside the gene matches. The CDR3 runs to 15 residues. CDR1 is LNHNV and CDR2 is YYDKDF in the germline V gene (reference sequence). The CDR3 DNA follows: TGTGCCACCAGCAGGGGGACAGCCGTCACCTACGAGCAGTACTTC. Amino acids: CATSRGTAVTYEQYF.

A note on this clone: The junction departs from germline at one end; a sequencing error may be responsible. The genes are TRBV20-1 and TRBJ1-2; no firm D call. The CDR3 is 10 amino acids. CDR1 and CDR2 (germline): DFQATT, SNEGSKA (reference sequence). The DNA for the CDR3 is TGCAGTGCTACCCCCCTCTTGGGAGGCTTC. Encoded protein: CSATPLLGGF.